This TCR beta chain was identified in a study of OX40 agonist ivuxolimab in advanced cancers. Study in general: Patients were over 65% male with ages roughly 20 to 90, mean 60. Study findings and constraints: The work left the antigen specificity of expanded peripheral T cells undetermined.

For this clone: The antigen is unknown.

Here immunoSEQ multiplex PCR was the method, and the copy in TCRdb shows in-frame clones only, minus some. This sample has about 69,000 clones, with 90% to 95% found just once. From germline, CDR1 is MDHEN and CDR2 SYDVKM. CDR3 length: 13 amino acids. V dropped 3 bases and J dropped 6 bases, with 11 bases sitting between them. The sequence came from an adult with an advanced solid tumor such as melanoma, head and neck, liver or kidney cancer. The sequences come from CD4+ or CD8+ T cells sorted from blood, collected in a trial of the OX40 agonist ivuxolimab. This chain connects TRBV28 to TRBJ1-2; D gene uncertain. This CDR3 is CASSLKAADGYTF. As DNA, the CDR3 is TGTGCCAGCAGTTTGAAGGCAGCCGATGGCTACACCTTC.